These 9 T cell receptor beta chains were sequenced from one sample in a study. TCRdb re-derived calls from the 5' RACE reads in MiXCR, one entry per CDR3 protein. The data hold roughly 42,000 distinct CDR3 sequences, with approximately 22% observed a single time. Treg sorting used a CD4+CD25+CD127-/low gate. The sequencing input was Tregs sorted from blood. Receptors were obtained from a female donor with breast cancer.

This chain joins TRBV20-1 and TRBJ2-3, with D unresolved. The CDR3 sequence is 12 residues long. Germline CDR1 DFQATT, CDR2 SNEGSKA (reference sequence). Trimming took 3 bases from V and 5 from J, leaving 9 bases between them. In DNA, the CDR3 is TGCAGTGCTAGTGTACGTGGAGATACGCAGTATTTT. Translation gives CSASVRGDTQYF.

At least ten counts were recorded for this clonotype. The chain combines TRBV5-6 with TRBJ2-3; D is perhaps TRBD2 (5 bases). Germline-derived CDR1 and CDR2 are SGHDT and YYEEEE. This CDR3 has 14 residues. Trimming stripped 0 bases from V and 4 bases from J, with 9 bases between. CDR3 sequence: CASSLAEDPDTQYF. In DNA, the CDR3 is TGTGCCAGCAGCTTGGCGGAGGACCCAGATACGCAGTATTTT.

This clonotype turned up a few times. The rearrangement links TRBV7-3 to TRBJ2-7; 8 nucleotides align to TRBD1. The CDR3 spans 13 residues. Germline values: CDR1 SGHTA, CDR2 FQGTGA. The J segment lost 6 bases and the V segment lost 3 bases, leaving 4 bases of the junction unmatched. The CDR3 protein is CASSFGQGGEQYF. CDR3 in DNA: TGTGCCAGCAGCTTTGGACAGGGAGGCGAGCAGTACTTC. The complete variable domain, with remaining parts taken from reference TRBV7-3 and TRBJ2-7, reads GAGVSQTPSNKVTEKGKYVELRCDPISGHTALYWYRQSLGQGPEFLIYFQGTGAADDSGLPNDRFFAVRPEGSVSTLKIQRTERGDSAVYLCASSFGQGGEQYFGPGTRLTVT.

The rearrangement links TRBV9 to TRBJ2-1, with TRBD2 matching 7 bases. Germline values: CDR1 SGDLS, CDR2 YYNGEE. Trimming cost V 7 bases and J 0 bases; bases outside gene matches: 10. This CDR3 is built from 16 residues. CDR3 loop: CASQLGGGSSYNEQFF. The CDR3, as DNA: TGTGCCAGCCAGCTGGGGGGAGGGAGCTCCTACAATGAGCAGTTCTTC.

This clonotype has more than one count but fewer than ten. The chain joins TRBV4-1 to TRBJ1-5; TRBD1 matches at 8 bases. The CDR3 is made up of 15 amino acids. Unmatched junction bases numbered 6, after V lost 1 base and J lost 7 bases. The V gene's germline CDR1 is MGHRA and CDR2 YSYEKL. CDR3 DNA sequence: TGCGCCAGCAGCCAAGTCAGGGGGCAGGGGCAGCCCCAGCATTTT. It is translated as CASSQVRGQGQPQHF.

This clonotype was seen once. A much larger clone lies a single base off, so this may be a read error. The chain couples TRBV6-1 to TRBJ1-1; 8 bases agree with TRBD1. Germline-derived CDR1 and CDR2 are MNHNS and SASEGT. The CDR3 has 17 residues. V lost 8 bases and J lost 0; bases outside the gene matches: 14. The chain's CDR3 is CASGFLTGVLVNTEAFF. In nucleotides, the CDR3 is TGTGCCAGCGGATTTCTGACAGGGGTGCTAGTGAACACTGAAGCTTTCTTT.

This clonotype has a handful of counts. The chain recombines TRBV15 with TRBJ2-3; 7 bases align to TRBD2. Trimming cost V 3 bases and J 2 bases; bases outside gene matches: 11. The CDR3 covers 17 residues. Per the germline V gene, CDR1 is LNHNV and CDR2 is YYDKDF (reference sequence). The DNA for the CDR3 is TGTGCCACCAGCAGCCGATGGGGGGAGGGCCCCACAGATACGCAGTATTTT. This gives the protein CATSSRWGEGPTDTQYF. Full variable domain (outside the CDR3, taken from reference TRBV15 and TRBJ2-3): DAMVIQNPRYQVTQFGKPVTLSCSQTLNHNVMYWYQQKSSQAPKLLFHYYDKDFNNEADTPDNFQSRRPNTSFCFLDIRSPGLGDTAMYLCATSSRWGEGPTDTQYFGPGTRLTVL.

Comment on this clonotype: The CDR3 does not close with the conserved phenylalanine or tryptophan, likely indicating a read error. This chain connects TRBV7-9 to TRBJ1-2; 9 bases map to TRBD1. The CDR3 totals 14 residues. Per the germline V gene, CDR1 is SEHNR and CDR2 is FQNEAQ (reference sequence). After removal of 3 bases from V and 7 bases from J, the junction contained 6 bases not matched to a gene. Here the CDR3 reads CASSFRDRVGGYTS. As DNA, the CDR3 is TGTGCCAGCAGCTTCCGGGACAGGGTTGGTGGCTACACCTCC.

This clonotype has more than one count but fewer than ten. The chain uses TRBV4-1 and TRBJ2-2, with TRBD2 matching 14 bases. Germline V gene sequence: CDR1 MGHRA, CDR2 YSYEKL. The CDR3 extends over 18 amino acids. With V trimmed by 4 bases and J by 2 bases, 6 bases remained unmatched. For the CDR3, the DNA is TGCGCCAGCAGCCCTGGGACTAGCGGGAGAAAAAACACCGGGGAGCTGTTTTTT. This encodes CASSPGTSGRKNTGELFF.